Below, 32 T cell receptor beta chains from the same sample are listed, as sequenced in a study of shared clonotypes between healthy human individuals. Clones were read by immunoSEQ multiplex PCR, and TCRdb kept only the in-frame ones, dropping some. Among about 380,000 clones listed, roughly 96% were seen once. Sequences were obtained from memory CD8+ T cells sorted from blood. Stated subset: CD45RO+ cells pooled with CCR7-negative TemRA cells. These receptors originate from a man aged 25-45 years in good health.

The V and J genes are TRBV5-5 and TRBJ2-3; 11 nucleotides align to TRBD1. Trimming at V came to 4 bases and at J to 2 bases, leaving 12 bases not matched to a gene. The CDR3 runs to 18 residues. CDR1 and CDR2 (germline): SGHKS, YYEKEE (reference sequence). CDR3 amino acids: CASSRKIRDRGYTDTQYF. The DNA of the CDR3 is TGTGCCAGCAGCCGGAAAATCCGGGACAGGGGGTACACAGATACGCAGTATTTT.

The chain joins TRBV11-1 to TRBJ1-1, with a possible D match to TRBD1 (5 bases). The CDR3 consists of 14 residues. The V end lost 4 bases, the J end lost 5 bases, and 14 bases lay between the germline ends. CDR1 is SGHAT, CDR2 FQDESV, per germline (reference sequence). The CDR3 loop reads CASSSTGIGTEAFF. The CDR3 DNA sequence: TGTGCCAGCAGCTCAACAGGTATTGGGACTGAAGCTTTCTTT.

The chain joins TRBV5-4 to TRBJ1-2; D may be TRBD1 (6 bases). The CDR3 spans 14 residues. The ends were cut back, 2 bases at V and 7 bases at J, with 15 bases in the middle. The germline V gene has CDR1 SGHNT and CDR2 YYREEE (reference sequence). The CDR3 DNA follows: TGTGCCAGCAGCTTTGCAGGGGTTAAGGGTGGCTACACCTTC. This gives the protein CASSFAGVKGGYTF.

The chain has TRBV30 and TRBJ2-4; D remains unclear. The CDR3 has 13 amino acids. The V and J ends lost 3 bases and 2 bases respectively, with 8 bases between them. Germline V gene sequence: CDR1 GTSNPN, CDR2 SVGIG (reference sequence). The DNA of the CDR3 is TGTGCCTGGAGCGGGCGGTCCAAAAACATTCAGTACTTC. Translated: CAWSGRSKNIQYF.

CDR3 loop: CATSREWGEQFF. In DNA form, the CDR3 reads TGTGCCACCAGCAGAGAGTGGGGTGAGCAGTTCTTC. The V and J genes are TRBV15 and TRBJ2-1; D call uncertain. This CDR3 contains 12 residues. Germline assignment: CDR1 LNHNV and CDR2 YYDKDF (reference sequence). The V gene lost 0 bases and the J gene lost 9 bases, with 6 bases spanning the gap.

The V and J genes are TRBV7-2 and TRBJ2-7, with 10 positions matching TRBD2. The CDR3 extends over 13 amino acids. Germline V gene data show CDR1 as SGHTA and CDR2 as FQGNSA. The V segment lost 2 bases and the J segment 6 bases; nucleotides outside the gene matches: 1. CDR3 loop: CASSLLAGAEQYF. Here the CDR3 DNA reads TGTGCCAGCAGCTTACTAGCGGGAGCCGAGCAGTACTTC.

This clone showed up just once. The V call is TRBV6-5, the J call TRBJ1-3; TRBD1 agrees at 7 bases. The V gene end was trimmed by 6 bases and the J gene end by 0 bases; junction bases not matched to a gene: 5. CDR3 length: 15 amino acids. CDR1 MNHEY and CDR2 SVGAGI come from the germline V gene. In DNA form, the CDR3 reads TGTGCCAGCAGGGAGACAGGGAGCTCTGGAAACACCATATATTTT. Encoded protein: CASRETGSSGNTIYF.

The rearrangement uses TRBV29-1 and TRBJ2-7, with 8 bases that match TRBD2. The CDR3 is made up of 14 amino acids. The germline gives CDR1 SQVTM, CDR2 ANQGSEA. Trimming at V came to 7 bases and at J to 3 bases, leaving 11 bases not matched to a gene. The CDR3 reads CSAHIPGTSYEQYF. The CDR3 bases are TGCAGCGCCCATATCCCTGGGACTAGCTACGAGCAGTACTTC.

This chain's CDR3 is CASSVVTDWSTEAFF. The CDR3 region has the DNA TGTGCCAGCAGCGTTGTGACAGATTGGTCCACTGAAGCTTTCTTT. The chain links TRBV9 to TRBJ1-1, with D tentatively TRBD1 (5 bases). The CDR3 runs 15 residues. Trimming took off 2 bases at V and 4 bases at J, with 15 bases between the two ends. Germline values: CDR1 SGDLS, CDR2 YYNGEE. The full variable domain, with the rest looked up from reference TRBV9 and TRBJ1-1, is DSGVTQTPKHLITATGQRVTLRCSPRSGDLSVYWYQQSLDQGLQFLIQYYNGEERAKGNILERFSAQQFPDLHSELNLSSLELGDSALYFCASSVVTDWSTEAFFGQGTRLTVV.

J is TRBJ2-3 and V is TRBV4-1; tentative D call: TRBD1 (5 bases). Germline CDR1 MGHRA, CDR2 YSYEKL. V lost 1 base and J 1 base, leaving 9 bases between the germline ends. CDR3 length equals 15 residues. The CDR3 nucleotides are TGCGCCAGCAGCCAAGGGGCCAGGGGCACAGATACGCAGTATTTT. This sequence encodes CASSQGARGTDTQYF.

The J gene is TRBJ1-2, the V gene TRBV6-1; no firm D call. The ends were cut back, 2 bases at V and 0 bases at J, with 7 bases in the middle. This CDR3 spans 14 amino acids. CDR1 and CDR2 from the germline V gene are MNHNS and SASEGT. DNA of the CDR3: TGTGCCAGCAGTGAAAGGCCCACTAACTATGGCTACACCTTC. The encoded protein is CASSERPTNYGYTF.

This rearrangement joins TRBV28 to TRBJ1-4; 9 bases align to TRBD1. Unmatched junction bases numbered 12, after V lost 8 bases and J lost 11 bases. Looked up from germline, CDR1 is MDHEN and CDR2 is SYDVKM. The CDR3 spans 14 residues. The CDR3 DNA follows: TGTGCCAGCTTCCGGGGGACAGGGCCCTTTAAACTGTTTTTT. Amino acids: CASFRGTGPFKLFF.

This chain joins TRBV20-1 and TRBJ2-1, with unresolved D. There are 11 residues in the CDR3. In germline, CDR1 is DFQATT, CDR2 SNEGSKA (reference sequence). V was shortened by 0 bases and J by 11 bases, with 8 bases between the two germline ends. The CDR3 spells CSARDYPKQFF. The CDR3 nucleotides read TGCAGTGCTAGAGATTATCCGAAGCAGTTCTTC.

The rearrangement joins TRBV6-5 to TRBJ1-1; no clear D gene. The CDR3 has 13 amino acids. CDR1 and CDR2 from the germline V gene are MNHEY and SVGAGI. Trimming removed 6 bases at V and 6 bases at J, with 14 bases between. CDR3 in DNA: TGTGCCAGCAGGCTTTCCAATTGGGCTGAAGCTTTCTTT. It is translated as CASRLSNWAEAFF.

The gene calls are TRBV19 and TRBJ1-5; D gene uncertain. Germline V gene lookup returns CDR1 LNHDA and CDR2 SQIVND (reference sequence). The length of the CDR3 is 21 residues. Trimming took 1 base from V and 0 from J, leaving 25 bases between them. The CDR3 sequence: CASSIGGSVFSNAYSNQPQHF. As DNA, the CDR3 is TGTGCCAGTAGTATAGGAGGGTCGGTATTCTCGAACGCTTATAGCAATCAGCCCCAGCATTTT.

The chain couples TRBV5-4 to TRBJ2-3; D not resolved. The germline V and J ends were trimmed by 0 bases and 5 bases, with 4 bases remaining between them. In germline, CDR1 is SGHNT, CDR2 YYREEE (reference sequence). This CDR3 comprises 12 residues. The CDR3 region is CASSLGLDTQYF. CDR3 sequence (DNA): TGTGCCAGCAGCTTGGGGTTAGATACGCAGTATTTT.

CDR3 coding DNA: TGTGCCAGCAGCTTACGACCACCGGAGGAAGAGACCCAGTACTTC. Translation gives CASSLRPPEEETQYF. J is TRBJ2-5 and V is TRBV7-3; tentatively, D is TRBD2 (5 bases). CDR3 size: 15 residues. Looked up from germline, CDR1 is SGHTA and CDR2 is FQGTGA. V shed 2 bases and J shed 3 bases, with 13 bases lying between them.

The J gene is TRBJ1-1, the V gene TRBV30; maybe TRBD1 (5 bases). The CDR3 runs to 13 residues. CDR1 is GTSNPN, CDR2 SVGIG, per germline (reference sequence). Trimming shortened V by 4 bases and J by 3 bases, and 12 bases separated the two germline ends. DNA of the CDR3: TGTGCCTGGAAAGGGGAAAGGGACACTGAAGCTTTCTTT. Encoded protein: CAWKGERDTEAFF.

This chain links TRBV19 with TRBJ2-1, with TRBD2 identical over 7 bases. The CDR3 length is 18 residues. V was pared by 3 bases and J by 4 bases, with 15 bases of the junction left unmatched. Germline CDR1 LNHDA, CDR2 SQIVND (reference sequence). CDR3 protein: CASSMGRGRLDIYNEQFF. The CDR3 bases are TGTGCCAGTAGTATGGGGCGGGGGAGGCTAGATATTTACAATGAGCAGTTCTTC. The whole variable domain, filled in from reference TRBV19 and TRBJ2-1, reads DGGITQSPKYLFRKEGQNVTLSCEQNLNHDAMYWYRQDPGQGLRLIYYSQIVNDFQKGDIAEGYSVSREKKESFPLTVTSAQKNPTAFYLCASSMGRGRLDIYNEQFFGPGTRLTVL.

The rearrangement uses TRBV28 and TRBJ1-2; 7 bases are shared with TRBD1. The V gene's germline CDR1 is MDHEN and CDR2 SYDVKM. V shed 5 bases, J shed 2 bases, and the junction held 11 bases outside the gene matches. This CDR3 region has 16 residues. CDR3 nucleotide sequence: TGTGCCAGCAGTCTAGGTGGACAGGTCAGGAACTATGGCTACACCTTC. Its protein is CASSLGGQVRNYGYTF.

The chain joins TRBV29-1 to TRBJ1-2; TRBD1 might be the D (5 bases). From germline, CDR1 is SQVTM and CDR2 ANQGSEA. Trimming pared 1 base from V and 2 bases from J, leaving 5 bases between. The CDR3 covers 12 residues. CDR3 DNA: TGCAGCGTTGAAGGGGACAACTATGGCTACACCTTC. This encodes CSVEGDNYGYTF. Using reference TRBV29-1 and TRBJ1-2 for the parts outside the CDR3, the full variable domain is SAVISQKPSRDICQRGTSLTIQCQVDSQVTMMFWYRQQPGQSLTLIATANQGSEATYESGFVIDKFPISRPNLTFSTLTVSNMSPEDSSIYLCSVEGDNYGYTFGSGTRLTVV.

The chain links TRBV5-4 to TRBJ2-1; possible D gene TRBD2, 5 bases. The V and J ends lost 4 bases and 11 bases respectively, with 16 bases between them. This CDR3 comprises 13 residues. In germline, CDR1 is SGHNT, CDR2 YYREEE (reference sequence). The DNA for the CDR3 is TGTGCCAGCAGCAACGATCGGGGAGCACAGCAGTTCTTC. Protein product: CASSNDRGAQQFF.

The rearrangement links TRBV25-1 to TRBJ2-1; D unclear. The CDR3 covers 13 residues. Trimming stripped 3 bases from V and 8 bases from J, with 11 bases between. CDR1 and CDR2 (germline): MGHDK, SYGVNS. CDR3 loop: CASSELSWDEQFF. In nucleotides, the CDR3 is TGTGCCAGCAGTGAGCTCAGTTGGGATGAGCAGTTCTTC.

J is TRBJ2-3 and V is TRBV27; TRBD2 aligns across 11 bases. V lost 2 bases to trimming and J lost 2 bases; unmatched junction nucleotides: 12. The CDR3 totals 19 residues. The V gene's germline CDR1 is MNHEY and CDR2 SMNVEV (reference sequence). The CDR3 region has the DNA TGTGCCAGCAGTTTACGGGCTAGCGGGAGGCCTAGATTCACAGATACGCAGTATTTT. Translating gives CASSLRASGRPRFTDTQYF.

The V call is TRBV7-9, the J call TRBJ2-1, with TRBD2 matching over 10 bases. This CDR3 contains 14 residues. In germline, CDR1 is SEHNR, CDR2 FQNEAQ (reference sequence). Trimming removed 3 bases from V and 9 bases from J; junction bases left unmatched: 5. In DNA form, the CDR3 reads TGTGCCAGCAGCTTCTTAGCGGGAGGTGGTGAGCAGTTCTTC. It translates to CASSFLAGGGEQFF.

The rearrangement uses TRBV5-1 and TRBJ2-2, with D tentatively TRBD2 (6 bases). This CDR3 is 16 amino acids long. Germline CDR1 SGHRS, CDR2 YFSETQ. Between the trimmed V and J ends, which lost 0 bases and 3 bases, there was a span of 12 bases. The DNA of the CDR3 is TGCGCCAGCAGCTTGGGGTGGGAGGCTTACACCGGGGAGCTGTTTTTT. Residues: CASSLGWEAYTGELFF.

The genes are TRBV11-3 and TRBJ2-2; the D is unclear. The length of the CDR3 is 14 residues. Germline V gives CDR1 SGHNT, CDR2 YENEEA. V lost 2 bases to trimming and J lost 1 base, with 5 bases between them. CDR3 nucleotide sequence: TGTGCCAGCAGCTTAAGGGAGAACACCGGGGAGCTGTTTTTT. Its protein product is CASSLRENTGELFF.

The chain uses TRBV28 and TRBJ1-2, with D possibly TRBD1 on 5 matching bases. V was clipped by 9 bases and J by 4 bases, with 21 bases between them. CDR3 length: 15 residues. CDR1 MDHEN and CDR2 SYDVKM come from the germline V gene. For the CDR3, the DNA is TGTGCCAGTGCAGTTCCGGGACGGAAATTCTATGGCTACACCTTC. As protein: CASAVPGRKFYGYTF.

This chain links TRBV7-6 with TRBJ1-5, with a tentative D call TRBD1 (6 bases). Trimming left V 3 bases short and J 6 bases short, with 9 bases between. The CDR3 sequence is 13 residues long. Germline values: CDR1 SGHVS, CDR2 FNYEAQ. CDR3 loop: CASSLGAAQPQHF. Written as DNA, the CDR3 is TGTGCCAGCAGCTTGGGGGCCGCTCAGCCCCAGCATTTT.

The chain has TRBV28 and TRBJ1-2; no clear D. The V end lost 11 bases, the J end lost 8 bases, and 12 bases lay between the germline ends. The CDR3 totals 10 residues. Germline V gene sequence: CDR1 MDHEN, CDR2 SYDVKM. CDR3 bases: TGTGCCGCCCGTGGATTGGGCTACACCTTC. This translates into CAARGLGYTF.

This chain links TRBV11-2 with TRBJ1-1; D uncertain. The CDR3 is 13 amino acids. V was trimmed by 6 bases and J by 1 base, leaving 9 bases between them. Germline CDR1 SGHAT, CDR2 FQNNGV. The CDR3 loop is CASSNTANTEAFF. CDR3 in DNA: TGTGCCAGCAGTAACACAGCGAACACTGAAGCTTTCTTT.

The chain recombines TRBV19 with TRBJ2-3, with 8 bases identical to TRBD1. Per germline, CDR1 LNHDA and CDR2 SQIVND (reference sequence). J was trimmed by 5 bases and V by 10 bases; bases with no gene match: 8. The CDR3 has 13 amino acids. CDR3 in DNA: TGTGCCACCGAGGACAGGGCGGGAGATACGCAGTATTTT. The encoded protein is CATEDRAGDTQYF.